A single sample is the source of the 13 T cell receptor beta chains below, sequenced in a study of tumor-infiltrating lymphocytes in primary liver carcinoma. RNA was extracted from whole blood without cell sorting, alongside germline DNA. TCR beta cDNA was made from roughly 450 ng total RNA with a constant-region primer. The TCR beta library was amplified through three nested multiplex PCR rounds in a modified ARM-PCR procedure. It was with TRBV1-TRBV30 forward primers and a C-beta reverse primer that the first two PCR rounds were run, at about 9 cycles each. TCRdb passed the multiplex PCR reads through MiXCR, listing each CDR3 protein once. Among 310,000 or so distinct CDR3 sequences listed, 50% to 60% were seen once. Sequencing input: peripheral blood. The receptors derive from a woman aged 30 to 39 with primary liver carcinoma and hepatitis B virus infection.

The V and J genes are TRBV29-1 and TRBJ2-5, with a possible D match to TRBD1 (8 bases). Trimming took 5 bases from V and 2 from J, leaving 18 bases between them. CDR1 and CDR2 (germline): SQVTM, ANQGSEA. The CDR3 runs to 15 residues. CDR3 bases: TGCAGCGTTCCCCCTGACAGGGGAGGGCAAGAGACCCAGTACTTC. Its translation: CSVPPDRGGQETQYF.

The V and J genes are TRBV7-8 and TRBJ2-3; no clear D. Germline V gene lookup returns CDR1 SGHVS and CDR2 FQNEAQ. The germline V and J ends were trimmed by 4 bases and 2 bases, with 4 bases remaining between them. This CDR3 spans 12 amino acids. CDR3 sequence: CASSSLTDTQYF. The CDR3 DNA is TGTGCCAGCAGCTCCCTCACAGATACGCAGTATTTT.

A remark on this clonotype: One end of the junction does not line up with germline, which may come from a read error. This sequence joins TRBV10-2 and TRBJ2-5; TRBD1 aligns across 9 bases. The CDR3 has 14 residues. The germline gives CDR1 WSHSY, CDR2 SAAADI. CDR3 in amino acids: CTSTRDRAEETQYF. The CDR3 region has the DNA TGCACCAGCACCAGGGACAGGGCCGAGGAGACCCAGTACTTC.

As regards this clonotype: Since a much larger clone is just one base distant, this may be a read error. The genes are TRBV7-8 and TRBJ2-1; 7 positions agree with TRBD2. V lost 4 bases to trimming and J lost 2 bases; unmatched junction nucleotides: 8. This CDR3 has 16 amino acids. Germline CDR1 reads SGHVS; CDR2 reads FQNEAQ. CDR3 amino acids: CASSYPASGTYNEQFF. For the CDR3, the DNA is TGTGCCAGCAGCTACCCGGCTAGCGGTACCTACAATGAGCAGTTCTTC.

In its sample, this clonotype was seen once. Its ends do not fully match the called genes, so a read error is possible. This sequence joins TRBV11-2 and TRBJ1-1; no definite D call. Per the germline V gene, CDR1 is SGHAT and CDR2 is FQNNGV. The CDR3 totals 14 residues. CDR3 sequence: CAGSLEWGGAEAFF. The CDR3 DNA sequence: TGTGCCGGCAGTTTAGAGTGGGGTGGGGCTGAAGCTTTCTTT.

Remarks on this clonotype: The CDR3 end shows no conserved phenylalanine or tryptophan, and so a read error is likely. The V and J genes are TRBV6-1 and TRBJ2-1; weak D call: TRBD2 (5 bases). The V end was cut by 6 bases, the J end by 9 bases, with 18 bases between. The germline V gene has CDR1 MNHNS and CDR2 SASEGT. The CDR3 runs 14 residues. The CDR3 is CASSLSGVFGEQFS. CDR3 coding DNA: TGTGCCAGCAGCCTATCCGGGGTTTTCGGTGAGCAGTTCTCC.

This clonotype has just a few counts. The chain combines TRBV6-5 with TRBJ2-5; a possible D gene is TRBD1 (5 bases). CDR1 is MNHEY and CDR2 is SVGAGI in the germline V gene. This CDR3 has 14 residues. Trimming shortened V by 0 bases and J by 1 base, and 6 bases separated the two germline ends. The CDR3: CASSYSTAQETQYF. The CDR3 nucleotides read TGTGCCAGCAGTTACTCGACAGCCCAAGAGACCCAGTACTTC.

Notes on this clonotype: A read error is likely, as this CDR3 ends without the conserved phenylalanine or tryptophan. The chain combines TRBV13 with TRBJ1-3; no clear D gene. This CDR3 has 14 residues. Germline CDR1 is PRHDT and CDR2 is FYEKMQ (reference sequence). The V gene lost 6 bases and the J gene lost 0 bases, with 9 bases spanning the gap. The CDR3: CASSQIGSGNTIYS. CDR3 coding DNA: TGTGCCAGCAGTCAAATTGGCTCTGGAAACACCATATATTCT.

The CDR3 loop is CASSHPGGSSDTQYF. The CDR3 nucleotides read TGTGCCAGCTCCCATCCCGGAGGGTCCTCAGATACGCAGTATTTT. The chain links TRBV6-2 or TRBV6-3 to TRBJ2-3, with D maybe TRBD2 (6 bases). CDR1 MNHEY and CDR2 SVGEGT come from the germline V gene. The CDR3 loop spans 15 amino acids. Trimming pared 8 bases from V and 4 bases from J, leaving 19 bases between.

Regarding this clonotype: It is likely a read error, because the conserved phenylalanine at the end of the CDR3 is missing. The chain links TRBV5-6 to TRBJ1-2; no definite D call. CDR3 size: 13 residues. Looked up from germline, CDR1 is SGHDT and CDR2 is YYEEEE. Trimming took 1 base from V and 1 from J, leaving 5 bases between them. DNA of the CDR3: TGTGCCAGCAGCTTGACCGATAACTATGGCTACACCTTA. Translated: CASSLTDNYGYTL.

This clonotype was observed many times. The genes are TRBV29-1 and TRBJ1-1; 7 nucleotides align to TRBD1. CDR1 SQVTM and CDR2 ANQGSEA come from the germline V gene. The CDR3 runs to 14 residues. V was clipped by 6 bases and J by 5 bases; unmatched bases: 12. CDR3 DNA: TGCAGCGTAGGCAGGGGGTTAGCAGGGACTGAAGCTTTCTTT. It yields the protein CSVGRGLAGTEAFF.

A few counts support this clonotype. This chain links TRBV5-6 with TRBJ1-5; a weak D match, TRBD1 (5 bases). This CDR3 has 13 residues. Germline CDR1 reads SGHDT; CDR2 reads YYEEEE. V was shortened by 4 bases and J by 4 bases, with 9 bases between the two germline ends. The CDR3 is CASSRGLNQPQHF. Written as DNA, the CDR3 is TGTGCCAGCAGCCGGGGCCTTAATCAGCCCCAGCATTTT.

With regard to this clonotype: The conserved closing phenylalanine or tryptophan is absent in this CDR3, likely reflecting a read error. The V and J genes are TRBV30 and TRBJ1-5; D may be TRBD1 (5 bases). Germline assignment: CDR1 GTSNPN and CDR2 SVGIG (reference sequence). The CDR3 runs 14 residues. V shed 0 bases and J shed 3 bases, with 9 bases lying between them. In nucleotides, the CDR3 is TGTGCCTGGAGTGTCGGGGACCCCAATCAGCCCCAGCATCTT. It is translated as CAWSVGDPNQPQHL.